This TCR beta chain was profiled in a study of T cell responses to AZD1222 COVID-19 vaccine (TCRdb year 2021). General notes on the study: A total of 230 to 250 trial participants underwent TCR sequencing, of whom more than 200 had received two doses of AZD1222 and some 25 had received two doses of the MenACWY control vaccine. Trial participants were enrolled by age into subgroups of 18-55, 56-69 and 70-plus years, and about 150, 27 and 61 TCR-sequenced participants, respectively, were included in these subgroups. Study-wide findings and limitations: Participants were mostly white British, with more females than males. The authors suggested clonal diversity may have been underestimated. Because no samples from the day 14 peak response were available, repertoires could be characterized only after the peak T cell response. In the small 56-69-year group, the increase in depth fell short of significance, most likely because of low power. Only six or seven AZD1222 recipients were SARS-CoV-2 seropositive at baseline, limiting conclusions about previously exposed vaccinees. Vaccine-associated CD4 TCRs spanned the whole spike protein, with dominant responses in regions 160-218 and 743-854. A significant rise in spike-specific TCR breadth and depth was observed after two AZD1222 doses relative to day 0 and relative to MenACWY recipients. Nearly half of unique spike-specific TCRs reportedly recognized epitopes outside regions mutated in the B.1.351 and B.1.1.7 variants.

The CDR3 regions of human TCRbeta chains were analyzed by immunosequencing. Per the authors' processing: Repertoire TCRs were checked for matches against a reference library of SARS-CoV-2-specific TCRs that had been generated using the MIRA antigen-specificity platform. Breadth was defined as the fraction of unique TCRs that were SARS-CoV-2-associated. Depth was defined as the fraction of total T cells that were SARS-CoV-2-associated. Using the MIRA data, each spike-specific TCR was mapped to the spike region that the TCR reacts to and placed in a CD4 or CD8 class. Log10-transformed breadth and depth values were compared by one-way ANOVA with Sidak's multiple comparisons tests. TCRdb carries this immuneACCESS record with in-frame sequences only. Its versions omit some clonotypes, under half of them owing to an unresolved V gene in the studies checked, with the rest unexplained. The V and J calls and the clone size are those of that table, but D and trimming were determined from the DNA. Recorded for this sample are around 120,000 clones; approximately 83% of them occurred a single time. 3% to 4.5% of the sample rests with the top ten.

Trimming removed 3 bases from V and 5 bases from J, leaving 5 bases between the germline ends. Per the germline V gene (reference sequence), LGHDT is the CDR1 and YNNKEL is the CDR2. The CDR3 covers 12 residues, taking in both the cysteine and the phenylalanine. The only DNA kept is the CDR3, 36 bases in frame from the first base. Notes on this clone: It lacks a known antigen. No qualities accompany the bases; no much larger clone lies one base away.

The label giving this sample's time point can be read as: baseline before first vaccination. The treatment or condition label here, explained by the study, means: meningococcal conjugate vaccine given as trial control. The vaccinee samples were drawn from two UK trials, COV001 and COV002, one of which was a single-blind randomized controlled phase 2/3 trial testing AZD1222 (ChAdOx1 nCoV-19) in healthy adults. Trial participant PBMC samples were collected at day 0 and day 28 after the second dose for TCRbeta chain sequencing. The sequence came from an adult in good health. The chain couples TRBV3-1 (or the pseudogene TRBV3-2) to TRBJ2-1, with no D gene named confidently. The input for sequencing was peripheral blood, taken on day 0 of MenACWY control vaccination. The DNA sequence is TGTGCCAGCAGCCACAAAAACAATGAGCAGTTCTTC. This gives the protein CASSHKNNEQFF.